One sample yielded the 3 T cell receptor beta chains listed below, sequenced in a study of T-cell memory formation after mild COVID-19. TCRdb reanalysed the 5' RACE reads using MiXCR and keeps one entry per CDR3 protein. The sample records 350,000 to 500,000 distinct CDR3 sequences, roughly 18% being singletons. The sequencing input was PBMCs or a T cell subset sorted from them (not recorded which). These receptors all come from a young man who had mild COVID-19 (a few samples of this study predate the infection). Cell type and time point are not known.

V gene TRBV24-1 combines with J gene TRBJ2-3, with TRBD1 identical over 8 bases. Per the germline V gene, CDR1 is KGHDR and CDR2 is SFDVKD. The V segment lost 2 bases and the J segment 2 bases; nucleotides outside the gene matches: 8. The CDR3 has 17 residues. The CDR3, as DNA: TGTGCCACCAGTGATTCGCCGAGACAGGGGTTCACAGATACGCAGTATTTT. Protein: CATSDSPRQGFTDTQYF.

CDR3 loop: CSARRGPVNQPQHF. Written as DNA, the CDR3 is TGCAGTGCTAGAAGGGGGCCTGTCAATCAGCCCCAGCATTTT. The chain combines TRBV20-1 with TRBJ1-5; TRBD1 agrees at 7 bases. Unmatched junction bases numbered 4, after V lost 2 bases and J lost 3 bases. Germline CDR1 reads DFQATT; CDR2 reads SNEGSKA (reference sequence). The length of the CDR3 is 14 residues.

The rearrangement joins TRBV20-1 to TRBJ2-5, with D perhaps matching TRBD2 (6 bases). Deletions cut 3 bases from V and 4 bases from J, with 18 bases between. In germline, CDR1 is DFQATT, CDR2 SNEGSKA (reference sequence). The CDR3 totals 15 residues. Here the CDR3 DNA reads TGCAGTGCTAGGCCCCCACTAGCAGGATTAGAGACCCAGTACTTC. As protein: CSARPPLAGLETQYF.